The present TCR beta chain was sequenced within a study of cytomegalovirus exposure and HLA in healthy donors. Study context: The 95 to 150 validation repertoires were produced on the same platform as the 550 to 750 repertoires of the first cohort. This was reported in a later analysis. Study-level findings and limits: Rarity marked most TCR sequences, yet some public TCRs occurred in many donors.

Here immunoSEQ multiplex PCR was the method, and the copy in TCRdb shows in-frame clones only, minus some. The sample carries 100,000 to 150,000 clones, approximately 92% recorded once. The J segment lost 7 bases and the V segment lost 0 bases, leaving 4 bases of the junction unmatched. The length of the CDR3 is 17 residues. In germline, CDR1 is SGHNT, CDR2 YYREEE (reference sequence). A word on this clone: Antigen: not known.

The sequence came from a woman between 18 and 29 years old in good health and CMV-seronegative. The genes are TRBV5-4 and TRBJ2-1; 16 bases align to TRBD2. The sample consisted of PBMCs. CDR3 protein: CASSLVGLAGGMNEQFF. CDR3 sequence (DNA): TGTGCCAGCAGCTTGGTGGGACTAGCGGGGGGGATGAATGAGCAGTTCTTC.